This T cell receptor (beta chain) was recovered during a study of Ad26.COV2.S vaccination and SARS-CoV-2 variants. Documented treatment: about 20 received Ad26.COV2.S at low or high dose, single or two shots; roughly 5 received placebo; per-sample allocation not given. Sampling was done on day 63 after the first vaccine or placebo injection. In this sample, this clone turned up once. Assay used: immunoSEQ multiplex PCR; TCRdb lists only in-frame clones, some missing. This sample has about 480,000 clones; 87% occur once, and the top ten carry over 10%. The sequence was obtained from a person aged 18-65 years who received the Ad26.COV2.S COVID-19 vaccine or a placebo. Material: peripheral blood, obtained in a trial of Ad26.COV2.S vaccine versus placebo.

Written as DNA, the CDR3 is TGTGCCAGCAGCCAAGACGGACAGCCTAACTATGGCTACACCTTC. It translates to CASSQDGQPNYGYTF. V gene TRBV4-2 combines with J gene TRBJ1-2, with D possibly matching TRBD1 (6 bases). The CDR3 runs to 15 residues. The germline CDR1 and CDR2 sequences are LGHNA and YNFKEQ. V gave up 0 bases and J gave up 0 bases, with 8 bases separating them.